This TCR beta chain was observed in a study of blood T cell repertoires in COVID-19. Profiling relied on immunoSEQ multiplex PCR, and the TCRdb table lists in-frame clones only, not all of them. The sample gives 220,000 or so clones, 90% of which show up once; approximately 15% is in the top ten. The CDR3 runs to 15 residues. Per the germline V gene, CDR1 is SGHDT and CDR2 is YYEEEE. V trimming: 1 base; J trimming: 2 bases; junction bases outside the gene matches: 6. The sequence was collected from a young man who had been exposed to COVID-19. The gene calls are TRBV5-6 and TRBJ2-7, with 7 bases that match TRBD2. Sequenced: PBMCs or T cells enriched from blood (not recorded which). CDR3 sequence (DNA): TGTGCCAGCAGCTTGTCGGGACTACCTCCCTACGAGCAGTACTTC. It yields the protein CASSLSGLPPYEQYF.